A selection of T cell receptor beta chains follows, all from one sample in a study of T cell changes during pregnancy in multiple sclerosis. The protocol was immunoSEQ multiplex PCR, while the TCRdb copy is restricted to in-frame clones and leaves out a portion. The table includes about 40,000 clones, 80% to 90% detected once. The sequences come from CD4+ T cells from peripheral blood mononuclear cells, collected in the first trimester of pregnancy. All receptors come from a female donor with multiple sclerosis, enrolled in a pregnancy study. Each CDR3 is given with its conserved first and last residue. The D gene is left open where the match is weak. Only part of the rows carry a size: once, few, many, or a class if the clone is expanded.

cdr3_aa: CASSAREGEKLFF
cdr3_nt: TGTGCCAGCAGCGCTCGGGAAGGGGAAAAACTGTTTTTT
clone_size: NA
d_call: NA
j_call: TRBJ1-4
v_call: TRBV9

cdr3_aa: CASSQEGGGNQPQHF
cdr3_nt: TGCGCCAGCAGCCAAGAAGGGGGCGGCAATCAGCCCCAGCATTTT
clone_size: NA
d_call: TRBD1
j_call: TRBJ1-5
v_call: TRBV4-3

cdr3_aa: CASSPLPQGGNTEAFF
cdr3_nt: TGCGCCAGCAGCCCCTTACCCCAGGGGGGGAACACTGAAGCTTTCTTT
clone_size: NA
d_call: TRBD1
j_call: TRBJ1-1
v_call: TRBV5-1

cdr3_aa: CASSFSATETYEQYF
cdr3_nt: TGTGCCAGCAGCTTTTCCGCGACAGAAACCTACGAGCAGTACTTC
clone_size: once
d_call: NA
j_call: TRBJ2-7
v_call: TRBV11-2

cdr3_aa: CASGRTFAYNEQFF
cdr3_nt: TGTGCCAGCGGACGGACTTTTGCTTACAATGAGCAGTTCTTC
clone_size: NA
d_call: NA
j_call: TRBJ2-1
v_call: TRBV11-2

cdr3_aa: CATRQGGSNQPQHF
cdr3_nt: TGTGCCACCAGACAGGGTGGGAGCAATCAGCCCCAGCATTTT
clone_size: NA
d_call: TRBD1
j_call: TRBJ1-5
v_call: TRBV19

cdr3_aa: CASSLEGTEKGPQHF
cdr3_nt: TGCGCCAGCAGCCTCGAGGGGACAGAAAAAGGTCCCCAGCATTTT
clone_size: NA
d_call: TRBD1
j_call: TRBJ1-5
v_call: TRBV5-1

cdr3_aa: CSVELTENTEAFF
cdr3_nt: TGCAGCGTTGAATTAACAGAGAACACTGAAGCTTTCTTT
clone_size: NA
d_call: NA
j_call: TRBJ1-1
v_call: TRBV29-1

cdr3_aa: CASSLGGRGYSNQPQHF
cdr3_nt: TGTGCCAGCAGCCTTGGGGGACGGGGGTATAGCAATCAGCCCCAGCATTTT
clone_size: few
d_call: NA
j_call: TRBJ1-5
v_call: TRBV7-2

cdr3_aa: CASARNRGRTNEKLFF
cdr3_nt: TGTGCCAGCGCCCGTAACAGGGGGAGGACTAATGAAAAACTGTTTTTT
clone_size: NA
d_call: TRBD1
j_call: TRBJ1-4
v_call: TRBV11-2

cdr3_aa: CAIALEGNYGYTF
cdr3_nt: TGTGCCATCGCCTTGGAGGGGAACTATGGCTACACCTTC
clone_size: NA
d_call: NA
j_call: TRBJ1-2
v_call: TRBV10-3

cdr3_aa: CASNPWGEDTEAFF
cdr3_nt: TGTGCCAGCAACCCTTGGGGGGAGGACACTGAAGCTTTCTTT
clone_size: once
d_call: NA
j_call: TRBJ1-1
v_call: TRBV7-9

cdr3_aa: CASGEQGYGYTF
cdr3_nt: TGTGCCAGCGGCGAACAGGGGTATGGCTACACCTTC
clone_size: once
d_call: TRBD1
j_call: TRBJ1-2
v_call: TRBV6-4

cdr3_aa: CASSSIGGRAGGGYTF
cdr3_nt: TGTGCCAGCAGCTCAATAGGGGGACGGGCCGGAGGAGGCTACACCTTC
clone_size: few
d_call: NA
j_call: TRBJ1-2
v_call: TRBV11-2

cdr3_aa: CASSSNGPGATNEKLFF
cdr3_nt: TGTGCCAGCAGCTCGAACGGGCCAGGGGCAACTAATGAAAAACTGTTTTTT
clone_size: NA
d_call: NA
j_call: TRBJ1-4
v_call: TRBV7-2

cdr3_aa: CASSIGGSTSTDTQYF
cdr3_nt: TGTGCCAGTAGTATCGGGGGGTCCACTTCCACAGATACGCAGTATTTT
clone_size: NA
d_call: TRBD2
j_call: TRBJ2-3
v_call: TRBV19

cdr3_aa: CASSLAYSANEQFF
cdr3_nt: TGTGCCAGCAGCTTAGCGTATAGCGCGAATGAGCAGTTCTTC
clone_size: NA
d_call: NA
j_call: TRBJ2-1
v_call: TRBV7-6

cdr3_aa: CASSLITGKAFF
cdr3_nt: TGTGCCAGCAGCTTAATAACAGGCAAAGCTTTCTTT
clone_size: NA
d_call: NA
j_call: TRBJ1-1
v_call: TRBV7-9

cdr3_aa: CASSWDSEGEKLFF
cdr3_nt: TGCGCCAGCAGCTGGGACAGCGAAGGTGAAAAACTGTTTTTT
clone_size: once
d_call: TRBD1
j_call: TRBJ1-4
v_call: TRBV5-1

cdr3_aa: CATSTYTGADTQYF
cdr3_nt: TGTGCCACCAGCACATACACAGGGGCAGATACGCAGTATTTT
clone_size: NA
d_call: TRBD1
j_call: TRBJ2-3
v_call: TRBV15

cdr3_aa: CASSSGQSYEQYF
cdr3_nt: TGTGCCAGCAGCTCCGGACAGTCCTACGAGCAGTACTTC
clone_size: once
d_call: NA
j_call: TRBJ2-7
v_call: TRBV7-2

cdr3_aa: CASSQGLADYNEQFF
cdr3_nt: TGTGCCAGCAGCCAGGGACTAGCGGACTACAATGAGCAGTTCTTC
clone_size: NA
d_call: TRBD2
j_call: TRBJ2-1
v_call: TRBV7-2

cdr3_aa: CASSQGETSTNEKLFF
cdr3_nt: TGCGCCAGCAGCCAAGGGGAGACATCAACTAATGAAAAACTGTTTTTT
clone_size: NA
d_call: NA
j_call: TRBJ1-4
v_call: TRBV4-1

cdr3_aa: CASSLEGVAYEQYF
cdr3_nt: TGCGCCAGCAGCTTGGAGGGGGTGGCCTACGAGCAGTACTTC
clone_size: NA
d_call: NA
j_call: TRBJ2-7
v_call: TRBV5-1

cdr3_aa: CASSFPAKGDSPLHF
cdr3_nt: TGTGCCAGTAGTTTTCCGGCCAAGGGGGATTCACCCCTCCACTTT
clone_size: NA
d_call: NA
j_call: TRBJ1-6
v_call: TRBV19

cdr3_aa: CASSEAWGASQPQHF
cdr3_nt: TGTGCCAGCAGTGAAGCTTGGGGCGCGAGTCAGCCCCAGCATTTT
clone_size: NA
d_call: NA
j_call: TRBJ1-5
v_call: TRBV6-1

cdr3_aa: CAWSRQDNEKLFF
cdr3_nt: TGTGCCTGGAGTCGACAGGATAATGAAAAACTGTTTTTT
clone_size: NA
d_call: NA
j_call: TRBJ1-4
v_call: TRBV30

cdr3_aa: CASSTPGGLSFF
cdr3_nt: TGTGCCAGCAGTACCCCCGGAGGTCTCTCTTTCTTT
clone_size: NA
d_call: NA
j_call: TRBJ1-1
v_call: TRBV6-5

cdr3_aa: CASSLTREGDGYTF
cdr3_nt: TGTGCCAGCAGTTTAACCCGAGAGGGGGATGGCTACACCTTC
clone_size: once
d_call: NA
j_call: TRBJ1-2
v_call: TRBV28

cdr3_aa: CASSTDRDQTDTQYF
cdr3_nt: TGTGCCAGTAGTACCGACAGGGATCAAACAGATACGCAGTATTTT
clone_size: NA
d_call: TRBD1
j_call: TRBJ2-3
v_call: TRBV19

cdr3_aa: CASSLFDMTSATPRNEQFF
cdr3_nt: TGTGCCAGCAGCTTATTCGATATGACTAGCGCCACTCCTCGGAATGAGCAGTTCTTC
clone_size: NA
d_call: TRBD2
j_call: TRBJ2-1
v_call: TRBV11-2

cdr3_aa: CSVSLLAGAATDTQYF
cdr3_nt: TGCAGCGTAAGCCTACTAGCGGGAGCGGCGACAGATACGCAGTATTTT
clone_size: NA
d_call: TRBD2
j_call: TRBJ2-3
v_call: TRBV29-1

cdr3_aa: CASSLLYNEQFF
cdr3_nt: TGTGCCAGCAGTCTATTGTACAATGAGCAGTTCTTC
clone_size: NA
d_call: NA
j_call: TRBJ2-1
v_call: TRBV7-2

cdr3_aa: CAISESGSSGGRAEQYF
cdr3_nt: TGTGCCATCAGTGAGTCCGGGTCGAGCGGGGGGAGAGCAGAGCAGTACTTC
clone_size: NA
d_call: TRBD2
j_call: TRBJ2-7
v_call: TRBV10-3

cdr3_aa: CASSPFRQVDEQYF
cdr3_nt: TGTGCCAGCAGCCCCTTTCGACAGGTTGACGAGCAGTACTTC
clone_size: NA
d_call: NA
j_call: TRBJ2-7
v_call: TRBV5-4

cdr3_aa: CASSYEGGANVLTF
cdr3_nt: TGTGCCAGCTCATATGAGGGCGGGGCCAACGTCCTGACTTTC
clone_size: NA
d_call: NA
j_call: TRBJ2-6
v_call: TRBV18

cdr3_aa: CASSPRGRTFEKLFF
cdr3_nt: TGTGCCAGCAGCCCACGGGGGAGAACATTCGAAAAACTGTTTTTT
clone_size: NA
d_call: NA
j_call: TRBJ1-4
v_call: TRBV14

cdr3_aa: CASSERESGELFF
cdr3_nt: TGTGCCAGCAGTGAAAGAGAATCCGGGGAGCTGTTTTTT
clone_size: NA
d_call: NA
j_call: TRBJ2-2
v_call: TRBV6-4

cdr3_aa: CASSSPSTFSGEAFF
cdr3_nt: TGTGCCAGCAGTTCCCCCTCGACCTTTTCGGGGGAAGCTTTCTTT
clone_size: NA
d_call: NA
j_call: TRBJ1-1
v_call: TRBV6-6

cdr3_aa: CASSLDGSFSTDTQYF
cdr3_nt: TGCGCCAGCAGCTTGGACGGGTCGTTTAGCACAGATACGCAGTATTTT
clone_size: NA
d_call: NA
j_call: TRBJ2-3
v_call: TRBV5-1

cdr3_aa: CAISLDRGKYF
cdr3_nt: TGTGCCATCAGTCTGGACAGGGGTAAATATTTT
clone_size: NA
d_call: TRBD1
j_call: TRBJ1-3
v_call: TRBV10-3

cdr3_aa: CASSLGAGDTQYF
cdr3_nt: TGCGCCAGCAGCTTGGGGGCCGGAGATACGCAGTATTTT
clone_size: NA
d_call: NA
j_call: TRBJ2-3
v_call: TRBV5-1

cdr3_aa: CASSPGTGETEQYF
cdr3_nt: TGTGCCAGCAGCCCAGGGACAGGGGAAACCGAGCAGTACTTC
clone_size: NA
d_call: TRBD1
j_call: TRBJ2-7
v_call: TRBV7-8

cdr3_aa: CASTTTGSRSYGYTF
cdr3_nt: TGTGCCAGTACCACCACAGGGTCCCGCTCCTATGGCTACACCTTC
clone_size: NA
d_call: NA
j_call: TRBJ1-2
v_call: TRBV19

cdr3_aa: CASSPPGNNEQFF
cdr3_nt: TGTGCCAGCTCACCCCCAGGGAACAATGAGCAGTTCTTC
clone_size: NA
d_call: NA
j_call: TRBJ2-1
v_call: TRBV18

cdr3_aa: CASSADRGQETQYF
cdr3_nt: TGTGCCAGCAGCGCAGACAGGGGGCAAGAGACCCAGTACTTC
clone_size: NA
d_call: TRBD1
j_call: TRBJ2-5
v_call: TRBV9

cdr3_aa: CASSFGRAYQSYTEAFF
cdr3_nt: TGTGCCAGCAGCTTTGGCAGGGCCTACCAGAGTTACACTGAAGCTTTCTTT
clone_size: NA
d_call: NA
j_call: TRBJ1-1
v_call: TRBV7-9

cdr3_aa: CASSRGLAGGETQYF
cdr3_nt: TGTGCCAGCAGCCGAGGACTAGCGGGGGGTGAGACCCAGTACTTC
clone_size: NA
d_call: TRBD2
j_call: TRBJ2-5
v_call: TRBV7-7

cdr3_aa: CASSVGPTYEQYF
cdr3_nt: TGTGCCAGCAGCGTAGGGCCAACCTACGAGCAGTACTTC
clone_size: NA
d_call: NA
j_call: TRBJ2-7
v_call: TRBV9

cdr3_aa: CSVEELAGAYEQYF
cdr3_nt: TGCAGCGTTGAAGAACTAGCGGGAGCCTACGAGCAGTACTTC
clone_size: once
d_call: TRBD2
j_call: TRBJ2-7
v_call: TRBV29-1

cdr3_aa: CASSWAGEDTQYF
cdr3_nt: TGTGCCAGCAGCTGGGCAGGGGAGGATACGCAGTATTTT
clone_size: NA
d_call: NA
j_call: TRBJ2-3
v_call: TRBV7-2

cdr3_aa: CASSLQWTNYEQYF
cdr3_nt: TGTGCCAGCTCACTCCAGTGGACAAACTACGAGCAGTACTTC
clone_size: NA
d_call: NA
j_call: TRBJ2-7
v_call: TRBV18

cdr3_aa: CASIQTPILKGQGRAFF
cdr3_nt: TGTGCCAGCATCCAGACGCCAATCCTTAAAGGACAGGGGCGAGCTTTCTTT
clone_size: NA
d_call: TRBD1
j_call: TRBJ1-1
v_call: TRBV27

cdr3_aa: CASSLRTGQETQYF
cdr3_nt: TGTGCCAGCAGCTTACGGACAGGGCAAGAGACCCAGTACTTC
clone_size: few
d_call: TRBD1
j_call: TRBJ2-5
v_call: TRBV7-8

cdr3_aa: CASSLNREFSFF
cdr3_nt: TGCGCCAGCAGCCTAAACAGGGAGTTCTCGTTCTTC
clone_size: NA
d_call: NA
j_call: TRBJ2-1
v_call: TRBV5-1

cdr3_aa: CASSQTRDRVLNQPQHF
cdr3_nt: TGTGCCAGCAGCCAGACCCGGGACAGGGTTCTCAATCAGCCCCAGCATTTT
clone_size: NA
d_call: TRBD1
j_call: TRBJ1-5
v_call: TRBV4-2

cdr3_aa: CASSESGQGGYGYTF
cdr3_nt: TGTGCCAGCAGTGAATCTGGACAGGGTGGCTATGGCTACACCTTC
clone_size: NA
d_call: TRBD1
j_call: TRBJ1-2
v_call: TRBV25-1